The 27 T cell receptor beta chains reported below all come from one sample, sequenced in a study of blood T cell repertoires in COVID-19. Sequenced by immunoSEQ multiplex PCR; TCRdb stores in-frame clones only, minus some. The sample contains 410,000 or so clones, 86% of which appear only once. Material for sequencing was peripheral blood. The receptors shown here come from a woman in her twenties or thirties with active or convalescent COVID-19.

The rearrangement links TRBV6-6 to TRBJ1-6; TRBD1 matches at 8 bases. CDR3 length: 14 residues. The ends lost 3 bases at V and 10 bases at J; junction bases unmatched: 5. Per germline, CDR1 MNHNY and CDR2 SVGAGI (reference sequence). CDR3 protein: CASSYRDRPSPLHF. The CDR3 nucleotides read TGTGCCAGCAGTTATCGGGACAGGCCATCACCCCTCCACTTT.

This clone was seen more than once but under ten times. The J gene is TRBJ1-6, the V gene TRBV7-8; perhaps TRBD1 as D (6 bases). The CDR3 runs 16 residues. Germline V gene data show CDR1 as SGHVS and CDR2 as FQNEAQ. Trimming shortened V by 1 base and J by 6 bases, and 13 bases separated the two germline ends. The CDR3 sequence is CASSLVRTETNSPLHF. In nucleotides, the CDR3 is TGTGCCAGCAGCTTAGTCCGGACAGAGACTAATTCACCCCTCCACTTT. Full variable domain (missing parts from reference TRBV7-8 and TRBJ1-6): GAGVSQSPRYKVAKRGQDVALRCDPISGHVSLFWYQQALGQGPEFLTYFQNEAQLDKSGLPSDRFFAERPEGSVSTLKIQRTQQEDSAVYLCASSLVRTETNSPLHFGNGTRLTVT.

The chain couples TRBV5-6 to TRBJ1-5, with D maybe TRBD1 (5 bases). Trimming cost V 1 base and J 8 bases, with 10 bases left between them. Per the germline V gene, CDR1 is SGHDT and CDR2 is YYEEEE. The CDR3 covers 13 residues. CDR3 DNA sequence: TGTGCCAGCAGCTTGATGGGGGGAGAGCCCCAGCATTTT. Translating it yields CASSLMGGEPQHF.

The V gene is TRBV5-6, the J gene TRBJ1-2, with 8 nucleotides matching TRBD1. This CDR3 is built from 13 residues. Germline V CDR1 and CDR2: SGHDT, YYEEEE. Losses at the gene ends were 3 bases for V and 12 bases for J; bases not matched to a gene: 10. The CDR3: CASSYGQGTGDTF. Here the CDR3 DNA reads TGTGCCAGCAGCTACGGACAGGGAACGGGGGACACCTTC. Full variable domain (remainder filled in from reference TRBV5-6 and TRBJ1-2): DAGVTQSPTHLIKTRGQQVTLRCSPKSGHDTVSWYQQALGQGPQFIFQYYEEEERQRGNFPDRFSGHQFPNYSSELNVNALLLGDSALYLCASSYGQGTGDTFGSGTRLTVV.

The V gene is TRBV5-1, the J gene TRBJ2-4, with D perhaps matching TRBD1 (6 bases). The CDR3 consists of 13 residues. Germline CDR1 is SGHRS and CDR2 is YFSETQ. Trimming left V 0 bases short and J 13 bases short, with 14 bases between. The CDR3 spells CASSLDRGSVQYF. The CDR3 DNA reads as TGCGCCAGCAGCTTGGATAGGGGGTCGGTGCAGTACTTC.

J is TRBJ1-1 and V is TRBV19; TRBD1 agrees at 9 bases. Germline V lookup: CDR1 LNHDA, CDR2 SQIVND (reference sequence). With 6 bases clipped from V and 5 bases from J, the junction kept 7 bases outside the gene matches. The CDR3 loop spans 14 amino acids. The CDR3 spells CASSPDRGRTEAFF. The CDR3 bases are TGTGCCAGTAGCCCGGACAGGGGTCGGACTGAAGCTTTCTTT.

The V and J genes are TRBV5-1 and TRBJ1-1; D remains unclear. The CDR3 has 14 amino acids. Germline V gives CDR1 SGHRS, CDR2 YFSETQ. Trimming removed 3 bases from V and 6 bases from J, with 15 bases in between. Here the CDR3 DNA reads TGCGCCAGCAGCTCGGAGGTAGGTCGAGCTGAAGCTTTCTTT. Residues: CASSSEVGRAEAFF.

V and J are TRBV27 and TRBJ2-7, with D maybe TRBD1 (5 bases). Germline assignment: CDR1 MNHEY and CDR2 SMNVEV (reference sequence). This CDR3 comprises 13 residues. Trimming took off 6 bases at V and 0 bases at J, with 9 bases between the two ends. In DNA, the CDR3 is TGTGCCAGCAGCGACAGCCTCTCCTACGAGCAGTACTTC. This codes for CASSDSLSYEQYF.

The sample holds a few counts of this clone. The V and J genes are TRBV7-9 and TRBJ2-3; 13 nucleotides match TRBD2. CDR3 length: 18 amino acids. With 3 bases clipped from V and 4 bases from J, the junction kept 10 bases outside the gene matches. CDR1 is SEHNR, CDR2 FQNEAQ, per germline (reference sequence). The CDR3 DNA reads TGTGCCAGCAGCTTGTTGACTAGCGGGGGGCGGGAGGCAGATACGCAGTATTTT. Protein: CASSLLTSGGREADTQYF.

V and J are TRBV18 and TRBJ1-2, with 9 bases that match TRBD1. Germline-derived CDR1 and CDR2 are KGHSH and LQKENI. V was pared by 2 bases and J by 4 bases, with 2 bases of the junction left unmatched. The CDR3 consists of 14 residues. The DNA of the CDR3 is TGTGCCAGCTCACCAGGACAGGGGACCTATGGCTACACCTTC. This encodes CASSPGQGTYGYTF.

The chain is built from TRBV4-1 and TRBJ2-7; TRBD1 agrees at 7 bases. CDR3 length: 15 amino acids. CDR1 is MGHRA, CDR2 YSYEKL, per germline. V was clipped by 3 bases and J by 4 bases; unmatched bases: 9. The CDR3 here is CASSQTTGSFYEQYF. The CDR3 DNA sequence: TGCGCCAGCAGCCAGACGACAGGGTCTTTTTACGAGCAGTACTTC.

The rearrangement links TRBV25-1 to TRBJ2-2, with TRBD1 matching over 7 bases. Germline V CDR1 and CDR2: MGHDK, SYGVNS. The CDR3 has 16 residues. The V and J ends lost 2 bases and 6 bases, in that order; junction bases with no gene match: 9. The CDR3 DNA is TGTGCCAGCAGTGAACCGGGGACAGTTCAAGCCGGGGAGCTGTTTTTT. As protein: CASSEPGTVQAGELFF.

The V gene is TRBV7-9, the J gene TRBJ1-1, with unresolved D. The CDR3 has 18 residues. V gave up 3 bases and J gave up 1 base, with 21 bases separating them. Germline values: CDR1 SEHNR, CDR2 FQNEAQ (reference sequence). The DNA of the CDR3 is TGTGCCAGCAGCTTCGGGCTAGGTGCGGGCAAGGAGAACACTGAAGCTTTCTTT. Translated: CASSFGLGAGKENTEAFF.

The chain employs TRBV10-1 and TRBJ2-3, with D tentatively TRBD2 (5 bases). Trimming removed 8 bases from V and 1 base from J, with 10 bases in between. CDR1 is WNHNN and CDR2 is SYGVQD in the germline V gene (reference sequence). The CDR3 length is 13 residues. As DNA, the CDR3 is TGCGCCAGCGGGAGTAGAGGCACAGATACGCAGTATTTT. It yields the protein CASGSRGTDTQYF.

The chain links TRBV15 to TRBJ2-1; 11 nucleotides line up with TRBD2. Germline V gene lookup returns CDR1 LNHNV and CDR2 YYDKDF (reference sequence). The CDR3 spans 17 residues. Trimming cost V 5 bases and J 5 bases; bases outside gene matches: 11. The CDR3 is CATSLYLAGGTDNEQFF. CDR3 DNA: TGTGCCACCAGCCTTTACCTAGCGGGAGGAACCGACAATGAGCAGTTCTTC. Full variable domain (rest looked up from reference TRBV15 and TRBJ2-1): DAMVIQNPRYQVTQFGKPVTLSCSQTLNHNVMYWYQQKSSQAPKLLFHYYDKDFNNEADTPDNFQSRRPNTSFCFLDIRSPGLGDTAMYLCATSLYLAGGTDNEQFFGPGTRLTVL.

The CDR3 region is CASSLFPITSNGYTF. In DNA, the CDR3 is TGTGCCAGCAGTTTATTCCCAATTACCAGTAATGGCTACACCTTC. The chain has TRBV27 and TRBJ1-2, with D unresolved. Trimming removed 1 base at V and 6 bases at J, with 15 bases between. CDR3 length: 15 amino acids. The V gene's germline CDR1 is MNHEY and CDR2 SMNVEV (reference sequence).

The V call is TRBV12-5, the J call TRBJ1-2, with 10 bases that match TRBD1. V lost 7 bases and J lost 2; bases outside the gene matches: 16. The CDR3 runs to 18 residues. Looked up from germline, CDR1 is LGHNT and CDR2 is FRNRAP. The CDR3 reads CASDPPSGTGVPNYGYTF. In DNA form, the CDR3 reads TGTGCTAGTGACCCACCCTCGGGGACAGGGGTGCCGAACTATGGCTACACCTTC.

The chain employs TRBV5-1 and TRBJ2-1; 7 bases are a match to TRBD2. Germline CDR1 SGHRS, CDR2 YFSETQ. The CDR3 extends over 14 amino acids. The junction had 9 bases not matched to a gene; V was cut back by 4 bases and J by 8 bases. DNA for the CDR3: TGCGCCAGCAGCCCCCTTCCGCTAGCGGATGAGCAGTTCTTC. Encoded protein: CASSPLPLADEQFF.

This sequence joins TRBV10-1 and TRBJ1-2, with TRBD1 identical over 8 bases. The V and J ends lost 2 bases and 4 bases, in that order; junction bases with no gene match: 3. The CDR3 sequence is 14 residues long. CDR1 WNHNN and CDR2 SYGVQD come from the germline V gene (reference sequence). CDR3 DNA sequence: TGCGCCAGCAGTGAGGGTACAGGGGGCTATGGCTACACCTTC. Translating gives CASSEGTGGYGYTF.

The chain links TRBV30 to TRBJ2-1; tentatively, D is TRBD2 (6 bases). The germline CDR1 and CDR2 sequences are GTSNPN and SVGIG (reference sequence). The length of the CDR3 is 13 residues. Trimming cost V 4 bases and J 4 bases, with 11 bases left between them. Here the CDR3 reads CAWNGGAYNEQFF. CDR3 coding DNA: TGTGCCTGGAATGGCGGGGCTTACAATGAGCAGTTCTTC.

This clone came up once. The rearrangement uses TRBV10-3 and TRBJ1-2, with D perhaps TRBD1 (5 bases). This CDR3 is built from 14 residues. CDR1 ENHRY and CDR2 SYGVKD come from the germline V gene. Trimming took 3 bases from V and 4 from J, leaving 12 bases between them. The CDR3: CAISDPAGPYGYTF. The CDR3 DNA follows: TGTGCCATCAGTGACCCGGCAGGGCCCTATGGCTACACCTTC.

This chain connects TRBV7-9 to TRBJ1-5, with unresolved D. The length of the CDR3 is 14 residues. V shed 5 bases and J shed 3 bases, with 11 bases lying between them. CDR1 is SEHNR, CDR2 FQNEAQ, per germline (reference sequence). The CDR3 protein is CASSPAGYNQPQHF. The CDR3 nucleotides read TGTGCCAGCAGCCCTGCGGGCTACAATCAGCCCCAGCATTTT.

The CDR3 nucleotides are TGTGCCAGCAGCCAAGTTCCCGGGACAGGGAATCAGCCCCAGCATTTT. This encodes CASSQVPGTGNQPQHF. V is TRBV4-2 and J is TRBJ1-5; TRBD1 matches at 9 bases. The CDR3 is made up of 16 amino acids. J lost 4 bases, V lost 1 base, and 5 bases had no gene match. Germline-derived CDR1 and CDR2 are LGHNA and YNFKEQ.

The chain employs TRBV7-8 and TRBJ2-7; 11 nucleotides line up with TRBD2. Trimming cost V 1 base and J 2 bases; bases outside gene matches: 7. The CDR3 totals 17 residues. The germline V gene encodes CDR1 SGHVS and CDR2 FQNEAQ. The CDR3 DNA follows: TGTGCCAGCAGCTTAGAGATGGGACTAGCGGTGACCTACGAGCAGTACTTC. It codes for CASSLEMGLAVTYEQYF.

This chain uses TRBV27 with TRBJ1-2; D ambiguous. Trimming cost V 5 bases and J 8 bases, with 21 bases left between them. Germline-derived CDR1 and CDR2 are MNHEY and SMNVEV (reference sequence). The CDR3 runs to 15 residues. The CDR3 nucleotides are TGTGCCAGCAGTCCAAGACTTGTGGCTAGCCACGGCTACACCTTC. Translation: CASSPRLVASHGYTF.

V is TRBV6-1 and J is TRBJ2-3; 7 nucleotides agree with TRBD2. V trimming: 2 bases; J trimming: 1 base; junction bases outside the gene matches: 6. Germline V gives CDR1 MNHNS, CDR2 SASEGT. The CDR3 spans 16 residues. The CDR3 here is CASSERDREGTDTQYF. The CDR3 DNA reads TGTGCCAGCAGTGAAAGGGACCGGGAGGGCACAGATACGCAGTATTTT.

There are a few counts of this clone. The V gene is TRBV2, the J gene TRBJ2-2; 10 bases are shared with TRBD2. Germline loops: CDR1 SNHLY, CDR2 FYNNEI. The CDR3 is 20 residues long. The junction had 16 bases not matched to a gene; V was cut back by 2 bases and J by 4 bases. CDR3 in amino acids: CASSEIPRGSGGTATGELFF. The CDR3 DNA follows: TGTGCCAGCAGTGAAATCCCTCGGGGTAGCGGGGGGACCGCCACCGGGGAGCTGTTTTTT.